Listed here is a single T cell receptor (beta chain). Its cognate antigen is unknown. This could be a read error, since a much larger clone is one nucleotide away. This sample stems from a study of T cells in Graves' hyperthyroidism and ophthalmopathy. Study-wide results and limits: Blood also showed most of the thyroid clonotypes that were expanded above 0.001.

The CDR3 length is 16 residues. CDR1 and CDR2 (germline): MGHRA, YSYEKL. V trimming: 4 bases; J trimming: 7 bases; junction bases outside the gene matches: 11. These patients, aged 18 to 65, had recently diagnosed hyperthyroidism lasting under 2 months. On the basis of clinical symptoms, serum thyroxine and TRAb, thyroid ultrasound and orbital computed tomography, diagnoses were made. Amplified TCR beta CDR3 regions came from RNA transcripts. Using the HTBI primer set, a first-round RT-PCR was run on the TCR CDR3. Via MiXCR, TCRdb re-called the multiplex PCR reads, giving one row per CDR3 protein. The sample holds 300,000 to 450,000 distinct CDR3 sequences, approximately 25% seen once.

This clonotype originated in a middle-aged man with Graves' hyperthyroidism. V and J are TRBV4-1 and TRBJ2-7, with TRBD1 matching 12 bases. Sequencing was carried out using blood. The chain's CDR3 is CASSPVRGQGAGEQYF. The CDR3 region has the DNA TGCGCCAGCAGCCCTGTACGGGGACAGGGGGCAGGTGAGCAGTACTTC.